This T cell receptor (beta chain) was recorded in a study of T-cell memory formation after mild COVID-19 (dated by TCRdb to about 2021). Background on the whole study: TCR sequence clusters from the two donors were found to be largely donor specific. In a couple of donors, T-cell clones that expanded and contracted after mild COVID-19 were followed by sequencing TCRalpha and TCRbeta repertoires longitudinally. Two young, previously healthy adult volunteers made up the cohort, one male and one female. Points the paper makes about the study in general: The study included only a couple of mild cases, and larger cohorts that include severe cases with pre-infection samples were judged to be necessary. The second-wave clones that peaked on day 37 were not confirmed to be SARS-CoV-2 specific. Contracting CD4+ clones were located mainly in the CM and EM memory subsets, whereas CD8+ clones were found to be enriched in EMRA. Clones contracting from day 15 to 85 had balanced CD4/CD8 phenotypes, while a second wave expanding from day 15 to 37 was biased towards CD4+. Some responding clones were detected in pre-infection memory, suggesting pre-existing cross-reactive memory T cells joined the SARS-CoV-2 response.

Instrument on record: Illumina NovaSeq 6000. Using 5'RACE with constant-segment primers, TCRalpha and TCRbeta cDNA libraries were constructed, with sample barcodes and unique molecular identifiers added in the process. Trizol reagent was used to extract RNA from every sample. Amplification of the libraries took two PCR steps, and the second step added a second sample barcode plus Illumina TruSeq adapters. Libraries were sequenced on an Illumina NovaSeq with 2 x 150 bp paired-end reads. In the paper's pipeline: The reads were demultiplexed and collapsed into UMI-guided consensus sequences using migec v1.2.7. Using mixcr v2.1.11, UMI consensuses were aligned to TRA and TRB V and J templates and then assembled into clonotypes. A clonotype was counted as expanded or contracted only if both edgeR and NoisET called the change significant, with noise models trained on biological replicates. For edgeR calls, the cutoffs were a false discovery rate-adjusted p below 0.01 and a log2 fold-change threshold of 1. As an exploratory analysis of dynamics, max-normalized trajectories of the 1000 most abundant clonotypes were examined with PCA combined with hierarchical clustering. The CD4 or CD8 phenotype of responding clones was assigned using the separately sequenced CD4+ and CD8+ repertoires. In TCRdb, the public reads were trimmed at Q25 with fastp and aligned with MiXCR, with productive beta chains retained. Identical CDR3 protein sequences are pooled into one entry, listed with their most common genes and DNA. Here the V and J calls rest on TCRdb's processing, not on the authors' analysis. The sample data list fewer than 700,000 distinct CDR3 sequences, and about a fifth of these were observed just once. The ten largest clones take up 8.4% of the sample.

This clonotype was recorded many times. The specificity of this receptor is unknown. One base away there is no much larger clone; base qualities are not given. PBMCs were isolated by Ficoll-Paque density gradient centrifugation. Sequenced material: PBMCs or a T cell subset sorted from them (not recorded which). The receptor was isolated from an adult woman who had mild COVID-19 (a few samples of this study predate the infection). The sample titles of this study are shuffled in the database, so cell type and time point are left out; the donor was told from shared clones.

The DNA reads TGCAGTGCTAGAGGGCTAGCGGGAGGACCCCTTCTAGCCAAAAACATTCAGTACTTC. It encodes CSARGLAGGPLLAKNIQYF. The receptor chain draws on TRBV20-1 and TRBJ2-4; 11 bases in the middle match TRBD2. V ends up 1 base short and J 0 bases short, with an unmatched junction base count of 11. Sequences DFQATT (CDR1) and SNEGSKA (CDR2) are obtained from the germline V gene (reference sequence). The CDR3 covers 19 residues, taking in both the cysteine and the phenylalanine. The DNA shown is the 57-base CDR3, in frame from base 1.